This record covers a single T cell receptor beta chain. Its matching antigen is unknown. This record comes from a study of vaccination effects on CD4 cells after COVID-19. Unmatched junction bases numbered 7, after V lost 6 bases and J lost 5 bases. Germline V gene lookup returns CDR1 MNHEY and CDR2 SMNVEV (reference sequence). The CDR3 length is 15 residues. Sequencing followed a ViraFEST assay step that expanded antigen-specific CD4+ T cells with viral peptide pools. With roughly nine days of culture completed, CD4+ T cells were isolated. Either the mRNA-1273 or the BNT162b2 vaccine was given to participants as two doses. No vaccinee had earlier SARS-CoV-2 infection, and nucleocapsid antibodies were negative. Sequencing was performed with immunoSEQ multiplex PCR; in TCRdb, only in-frame clones are kept and a portion is missing. Of 25,000 to 30,000 clones listed, 70% to 75% are singletons.

The clonotype originates from a human donor who received a COVID-19 vaccine. The V and J genes are TRBV27 and TRBJ2-1, with 10 nucleotides matching TRBD2. The material sequenced was CD4+ T cells from PBMCs cultured with HCoV-NL63 spike peptides, taken after COVID-19 vaccination. The CDR3 coding sequence is TGTGCCAGCAGATTAGCGGGAGGAAAGAACAATGAGCAGTTCTTC. It yields the protein CASRLAGGKNNEQFF.